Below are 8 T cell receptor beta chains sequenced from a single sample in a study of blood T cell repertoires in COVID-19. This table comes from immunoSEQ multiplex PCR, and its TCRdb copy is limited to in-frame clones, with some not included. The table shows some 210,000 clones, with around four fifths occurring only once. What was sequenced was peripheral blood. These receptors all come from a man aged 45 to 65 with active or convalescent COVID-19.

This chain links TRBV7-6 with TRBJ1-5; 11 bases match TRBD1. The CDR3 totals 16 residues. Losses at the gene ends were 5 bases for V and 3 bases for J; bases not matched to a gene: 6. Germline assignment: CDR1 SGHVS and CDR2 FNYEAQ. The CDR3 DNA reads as TGTGCCAGCAGCCCCGGGACAGGGGGTCTCAATCAGCCCCAGCATTTT. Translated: CASSPGTGGLNQPQHF.

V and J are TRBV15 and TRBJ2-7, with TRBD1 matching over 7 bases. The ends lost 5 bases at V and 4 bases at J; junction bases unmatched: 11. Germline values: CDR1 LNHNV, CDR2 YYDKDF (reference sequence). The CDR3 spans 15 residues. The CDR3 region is CATSSTGTLRYEQYF. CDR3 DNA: TGTGCCACCAGCTCGACAGGGACCCTCCGGTACGAGCAGTACTTC.

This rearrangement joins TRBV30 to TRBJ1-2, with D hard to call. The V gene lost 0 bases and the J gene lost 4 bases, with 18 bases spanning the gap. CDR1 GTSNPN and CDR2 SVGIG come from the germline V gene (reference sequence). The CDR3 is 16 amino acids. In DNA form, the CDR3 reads TGTGCCTGGAGTGTACAGAGTCCCGGAGGGAGCTATGGCTACACCTTC. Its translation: CAWSVQSPGGSYGYTF.

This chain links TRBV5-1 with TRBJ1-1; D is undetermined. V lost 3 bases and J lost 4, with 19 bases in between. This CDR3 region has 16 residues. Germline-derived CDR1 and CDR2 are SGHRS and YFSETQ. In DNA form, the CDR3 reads TGCGCCAGCAGCTCTCAAGCGGCGAGGATGAGCACTGAAGCTTTCTTT. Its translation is CASSSQAARMSTEAFF. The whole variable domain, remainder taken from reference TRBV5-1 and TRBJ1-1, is KAGVTQTPRYLIKTRGQQVTLSCSPISGHRSVSWYQQTPGQGLQFLFEYFSETQRNKGNFPGRFSGRQFSNSRSEMNVSTLELGDSALYLCASSSQAARMSTEAFFGQGTRLTVV.

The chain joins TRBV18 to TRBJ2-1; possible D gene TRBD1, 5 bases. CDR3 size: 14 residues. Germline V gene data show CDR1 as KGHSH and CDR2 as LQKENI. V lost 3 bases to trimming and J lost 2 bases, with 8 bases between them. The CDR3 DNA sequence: TGTGCCAGCTCACCGCAGGGAACCTACAATGAGCAGTTCTTC. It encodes CASSPQGTYNEQFF.

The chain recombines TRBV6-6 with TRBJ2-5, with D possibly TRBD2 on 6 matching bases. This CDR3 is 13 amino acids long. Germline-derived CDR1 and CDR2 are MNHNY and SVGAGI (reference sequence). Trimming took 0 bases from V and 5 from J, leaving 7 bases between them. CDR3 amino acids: CASSYSRGETQYF. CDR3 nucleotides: TGTGCCAGCAGTTACTCTCGGGGGGAGACCCAGTACTTC.

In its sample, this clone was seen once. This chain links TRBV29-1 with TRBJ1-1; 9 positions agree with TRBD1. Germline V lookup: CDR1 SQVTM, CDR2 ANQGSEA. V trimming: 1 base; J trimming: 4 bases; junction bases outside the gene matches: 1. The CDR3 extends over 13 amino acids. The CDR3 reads CSVEGDRATEAFF. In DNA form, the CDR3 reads TGCAGCGTTGAAGGGGACAGGGCCACTGAAGCTTTCTTT. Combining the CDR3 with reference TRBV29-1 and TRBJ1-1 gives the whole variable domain SAVISQKPSRDICQRGTSLTIQCQVDSQVTMMFWYRQQPGQSLTLIATANQGSEATYESGFVIDKFPISRPNLTFSTLTVSNMSPEDSSIYLCSVEGDRATEAFFGQGTRLTVV.

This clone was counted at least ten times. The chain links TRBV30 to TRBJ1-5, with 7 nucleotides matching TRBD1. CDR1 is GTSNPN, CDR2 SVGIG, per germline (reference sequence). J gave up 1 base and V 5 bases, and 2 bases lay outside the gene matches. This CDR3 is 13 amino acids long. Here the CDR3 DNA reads TGTGCCTGGGCCAGGGGGAGCAATCAGCCCCAGCATTTT. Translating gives CAWARGSNQPQHF.